The rows below give T cell receptor beta chains drawn from one sample of a study of cytomegalovirus exposure and HLA in healthy donors. The protocol was immunoSEQ multiplex PCR, while the TCRdb copy is restricted to in-frame clones and leaves out a portion. The sample lists some 190,000 clones; more than 65% were seen once. The specimen was PBMCs. The receptor set was obtained from a woman aged 25 to 45 in good health and CMV-seropositive. Both conserved end residues are part of each CDR3. The D gene is left open where the match is weak. Only some rows state a clone size, as once, few, many or a class for expanded clones.

j_gene	d_gene	v_gene	abundance	CDR3nt	CDR3aa
TRBJ1-2	-	TRBV6-1	-	TGTGCCAGCAGTGACCCAAGACAGGCGACCTATGGCTACACCTTC	CASSDPRQATYGYTF
TRBJ1-2	-	TRBV5-5	-	TGTGCCAGCAGCCCAGGTCTATATGGCTACACCTTC	CASSPGLYGYTF
TRBJ2-1	TRBD2	TRBV19	-	TGTGCCAGTAACCTAGCGGGAGATGAGCAGTTCTTC	CASNLAGDEQFF
TRBJ1-1	-	TRBV5-1	-	TGCGCCAGCAGCCAACAGGTGAACACTGAAGCTTTCTTT	CASSQQVNTEAFF
TRBJ2-7	-	TRBV19	-	TGTGCCAGTAGTATTACGACGGGAAGCTCCTACGAGCAGTACTTC	CASSITTGSSYEQYF
TRBJ2-3	-	TRBV25-1	few	TGTGCCAGCAGCAGAGGAGATACGCAGTATTTT	CASSRGDTQYF
TRBJ2-3	-	TRBV13	-	TGTGCCAGCAGCTTCCGCAGCGGCACAGATACGCAGTATTTT	CASSFRSGTDTQYF
TRBJ1-5	-	TRBV28	-	TGTGCCAGCAGTATCCAGGCCGGGGGGTATCAGCCCCAGCATTTT	CASSIQAGGYQPQHF
TRBJ2-2	TRBD2	TRBV10-1	few	TGCGCCAGCACCATCCGGGGACTAGCGGGCGGGGAGCTGTTTTTT	CASTIRGLAGGELFF
TRBJ1-4	TRBD1	TRBV19	few	TGTGCCAGTAGCGGACAGGCAACTAATGAAAAACTGTTTTTT	CASSGQATNEKLFF
TRBJ2-1	-	TRBV11-3	-	TGTGCCAGCAGCTCGGACTATAATTACAATGAGCAGTTCTTC	CASSSDYNYNEQFF
TRBJ2-7	-	TRBV7-9	few	TGTGCCAGCAGCGGAGTAGCGTTCAGCTCCTACGAGCAGTACTTC	CASSGVAFSSYEQYF
TRBJ2-7	TRBD2	TRBV19	-	TGTGCCAGTAGTACCGGACTAGCGACGGGAAGCGAGCAGTACTTC	CASSTGLATGSEQYF
TRBJ2-1	TRBD2	TRBV19	-	TGTGCCAGTAGTTGGACTAGCACGAATGAGCAGTTCTTC	CASSWTSTNEQFF
TRBJ2-1	TRBD2	TRBV6-4	-	TGTGCCAGCAGTGACTCGGGAGGGTTACGCTACAATGAGCAGTTCTTC	CASSDSGGLRYNEQFF
TRBJ2-7	-	TRBV29-1	-	TGCAGCGTTGAAGGAGATACCCCTTCCTACGAGCAGTACTTC	CSVEGDTPSYEQYF
TRBJ1-1	-	TRBV7-9	-	TGTTCCAGCAGCTTAGGTCGGGAGGGCACTGAAGCTTTCTTT	CSSSLGREGTEAFF
TRBJ2-7	-	TRBV11-2	-	TGTGCCAGCAGCGGGTCCCAGGGCCGCTCCTACGAGCAGTACTTC	CASSGSQGRSYEQYF
TRBJ2-7	TRBD1	TRBV27	-	TGTGCCAGCAGTTTTCCTGGACAGGCCTACGAGCAGTACTTC	CASSFPGQAYEQYF
TRBJ1-4	TRBD1	TRBV19	-	TGTGCCAGTACCTGGACCGGGACAGATAATGAAAAACTGTTTTTT	CASTWTGTDNEKLFF
TRBJ2-7	-	TRBV10-3	-	TGTGCCATCAGTGAGTCGAGGTCCGGGGGAGACGAGCAGTACTTC	CAISESRSGGDEQYF
TRBJ2-7	-	TRBV23-1	once	TGCGCCAGCAGTCAAAGCCCCGGGTCCTTACTTCTCTACGAGCAGTACTTC	CASSQSPGSLLLYEQYF
TRBJ2-7	TRBD2	TRBV19	few	TGTGCCAGTAGTATGCTAGCGGGGGCCTACGAGCAGTACTTC	CASSMLAGAYEQYF
TRBJ1-2	TRBD1	TRBV2	once	TGTGCCAGCAGGCCGACAGGGGGCGGGGGTGGCTACACCTTC	CASRPTGGGGGYTF
TRBJ2-7	TRBD1	TRBV5-4	-	TGTGCCGGCAGTCACGGACAGGAACGTGTGTACGAGCAGTACTTC	CAGSHGQERVYEQYF
TRBJ2-5	TRBD1	TRBV27	-	TGTGCCAGCAGTTATGTAGGGGGCGAGACCCAGTACTTC	CASSYVGGETQYF
TRBJ2-3	-	TRBV7-9	-	TGTGCCAGCAGCTTCTCTCTCTCTAGCACAGATACGCAGTATTTT	CASSFSLSSTDTQYF
TRBJ2-1	TRBD2	TRBV2	-	TGTGCCAGCAGTGCTTTGGGAGGGGTGGGTGAGCAGTTCTTC	CASSALGGVGEQFF
TRBJ2-3	-	TRBV5-6	-	TGTGCCAGCAGCGGCGGAGTGGCGGATACGCAGTATTTT	CASSGGVADTQYF
TRBJ1-1	-	TRBV7-6	-	TGTGCCAGCAGTCCAGGGTTGGGAGCTTTCTTT	CASSPGLGAFF
TRBJ2-3	-	TRBV6-5	-	TGTGCCAGCAGTCCCCGGAGAACAGATACGCAGTATTTT	CASSPRRTDTQYF
TRBJ1-1	TRBD1	TRBV19	-	TGTGCCAGTAGTACTGGACAGGGTTTAACGAACACTGAAGCTTTCTTT	CASSTGQGLTNTEAFF
TRBJ1-1	TRBD1	TRBV29-1	few	TGCAGCGCCGAAAGACAGGGGGCGAACACTGAAGCTTTCTTT	CSAERQGANTEAFF
TRBJ1-2	-	TRBV19	few	TGTGCCAGTAACTCCGGGGGGGGCGACTATGGCTACACCTTC	CASNSGGGDYGYTF
TRBJ2-2	TRBD2	TRBV15	few	TGTGCCACCAGCAGATTTGCGGGAGACGACACCGGGGAGCTGTTTTTT	CATSRFAGDDTGELFF
TRBJ2-7	-	TRBV6-5	once	TGTGCCAGCAGTTTAGGGCTAGCGTACGAGCAGTACTTC	CASSLGLAYEQYF
TRBJ2-7	-	TRBV5-4	few	TGTGCCAGCAGATTCTCCGGGAGTCTCTACGAGCAGTACTTC	CASRFSGSLYEQYF
TRBJ2-1	TRBD1	TRBV14	-	TGTGCCAGCAGCCATGAACAGGGGGTTCCTTTGGATGAGCAGTTCTTC	CASSHEQGVPLDEQFF
TRBJ1-4	-	TRBV21-1	-	TGTGCCAGCAGCACCCGACCGACAGCCGGAGGGAATGAAAAACTGTTTTTT	CASSTRPTAGGNEKLFF
TRBJ1-1	-	TRBV12-1	few	TGTGCCAGCAGCTCCAGGGGGTGGACTGAAGCTTTCTTT	CASSSRGWTEAFF
TRBJ2-7	TRBD2	TRBV5-6	few	TGTGCCAGCAGCTTTAGGTCTGGCGGGAGGGCCTACGAGCAGTACTTC	CASSFRSGGRAYEQYF
TRBJ1-5	-	TRBV12-2	few	TGTGCAAGTCGCTGCGGGGGCATGGATCAGCCCCAGCATTTT	CASRCGGMDQPQHF
TRBJ2-3	TRBD2	TRBV5-1	few	TGCGCCAGCAGCTTGGCCAGCGGGAGGGACACAGATACGCAGTATTTT	CASSLASGRDTDTQYF
TRBJ1-1	TRBD1	TRBV27	-	TGTGCCAGCAGTTCAGTGGACAGGGGATTGACTGAAGCTTTCTTT	CASSSVDRGLTEAFF
TRBJ2-2	TRBD2	TRBV7-2	-	TGTGCCAGCAGCCCAAGACTAGCGGGAGGGCCATTGGTCGGGGAGCTGTTTTTT	CASSPRLAGGPLVGELFF
TRBJ1-1	-	TRBV5-6	-	TGTGCCAGCAGCTTGCCTACGAACACTGAAGCTTTCTTT	CASSLPTNTEAFF
TRBJ1-5	-	TRBV6-1	-	TGTGCCAGCACAGACAATCAGCCCCAGCATTTT	CASTDNQPQHF